This is a list of T cell receptor beta chains from one sample in a study of cytomegalovirus exposure and HLA in healthy donors. Data came from immunoSEQ multiplex PCR; TCRdb stores just in-frame clones and leaves some out. Among 150,000 to 200,000 clones listed, just under 80% were seen once. The sample was PBMCs. The receptors stem from a woman in her twenties or thirties in good health and CMV-seropositive. CDR3s include the opening cysteine and the closing phenylalanine or tryptophan. The order of the fields is CDR3 length, J gene, V gene, clone size, CDR3 protein. Size tells how often a clone was seen (once, few, many) or the class of an expanded clone, and some rows leave it out.

cdr3_length: 14
j_call: TRBJ1-5
v_call: TRBV21-1
clone_size: .
cdr3_aa: CAVTGHHSNQPQHF

cdr3_length: 14
j_call: TRBJ2-1
v_call: TRBV5-6
clone_size: .
cdr3_aa: CASSLGGDYTEQFF

cdr3_length: 13
j_call: .
v_call: TRBV2
clone_size: once
cdr3_aa: CASISVNSYEQYF

cdr3_length: 15
j_call: TRBJ2-3
v_call: TRBV28
clone_size: .
cdr3_aa: CASSSTGVRTDTQYF

cdr3_length: 16
j_call: TRBJ1-3
v_call: TRBV28
clone_size: .
cdr3_aa: CASSKTGANSGNTIYF

cdr3_length: 15
j_call: TRBJ1-1
v_call: TRBV19
clone_size: .
cdr3_aa: CASSPLDAGNTEAFF

cdr3_length: 15
j_call: TRBJ1-4
v_call: TRBV7-7
clone_size: .
cdr3_aa: CASSLGQGTNEKLFF

cdr3_length: 15
j_call: TRBJ2-7
v_call: TRBV5-6
clone_size: .
cdr3_aa: CASSSWGTGAYEQYF

cdr3_length: 14
j_call: TRBJ2-1
v_call: TRBV7-9
clone_size: few
cdr3_aa: CASSSGTGTNEQFF

cdr3_length: 18
j_call: TRBJ2-3
v_call: TRBV29-1
clone_size: .
cdr3_aa: CSVDSGLRLAGGTDTQYF

cdr3_length: 12
j_call: TRBJ2-5
v_call: TRBV10-3
clone_size: .
cdr3_aa: CAISEVGESQYF

cdr3_length: 16
j_call: TRBJ1-3
v_call: TRBV5-5
clone_size: .
cdr3_aa: CASRGPSRGSGNTIYF

cdr3_length: 15
j_call: TRBJ1-2
v_call: TRBV4-3
clone_size: few
cdr3_aa: CASSQDRGGYYGYTF

cdr3_length: 13
j_call: TRBJ2-2
v_call: TRBV5-5
clone_size: .
cdr3_aa: CASSIYSTGELFF

cdr3_length: 13
j_call: TRBJ2-5
v_call: TRBV10-3
clone_size: .
cdr3_aa: CAISRDRQETQYF

cdr3_length: 16
j_call: TRBJ2-5
v_call: TRBV4-3
clone_size: few
cdr3_aa: CASSHRQGRIQETQYF

cdr3_length: 13
j_call: TRBJ1-1
v_call: TRBV18
clone_size: .
cdr3_aa: CASSSTVNTEAFF